Each of the 7 T cell receptor beta chains below was sequenced from the same sample in a study of OX40 agonist ivuxolimab in advanced cancers. Generated by immunoSEQ multiplex PCR, the TCRdb table keeps only in-frame clones and is missing some. The top ten clones hold 8.4% of a sample with 81,000 or so clones, under 95% of them seen once. The material was CD4+ or CD8+ T cells sorted from blood, obtained in a trial of the OX40 agonist ivuxolimab. The receptors derive from an adult with an advanced solid tumor such as melanoma, head and neck, liver or kidney cancer.

The rearrangement uses TRBV27 and TRBJ2-2; D ambiguous. Trimming stripped 2 bases from V and 6 bases from J, with 4 bases between. The CDR3 is 12 amino acids. In germline, CDR1 is MNHEY, CDR2 SMNVEV (reference sequence). CDR3 DNA sequence: TGTGCCAGCAGTTTAGTTCCCGGGGAGCTGTTTTTT. Translation: CASSLVPGELFF.

The CDR3 region has the DNA TGCGCCAGCAGCCGTGACAGGGGGCGCCGAAATGAGCAGTTCTTC. Translation gives CASSRDRGRRNEQFF. The chain links TRBV4-1 to TRBJ2-1, with 10 bases identical to TRBD1. Unmatched junction bases numbered 7, after V lost 4 bases and J lost 7 bases. CDR1 is MGHRA and CDR2 is YSYEKL in the germline V gene. The CDR3 totals 15 residues.

The chain recombines TRBV6-6 with TRBJ1-5; 10 bases are shared with TRBD1. Germline CDR1 and CDR2: MNHNY and SVGAGI (reference sequence). This CDR3 spans 14 amino acids. Losses at the gene ends were 3 bases for V and 7 bases for J; bases not matched to a gene: 3. CDR3 loop: CASSYGTGDQPQHF. The CDR3 DNA is TGTGCCAGCAGTTATGGGACAGGGGACCAGCCCCAGCATTTT.

This clone was detected only once. This sequence joins TRBV29-1 and TRBJ2-1; 7 nucleotides agree with TRBD2. The CDR3 covers 13 residues. The germline gives CDR1 SQVTM, CDR2 ANQGSEA. The J segment lost 5 bases and the V segment lost 7 bases, leaving 8 bases of the junction unmatched. The CDR3 protein is CSGLAAGNNEQFF. In DNA form, the CDR3 reads TGCAGCGGCCTAGCGGCGGGGAACAATGAGCAGTTCTTC.

V gene TRBV11-3 combines with J gene TRBJ2-1; 7 bases are a match to TRBD1. The ends lost 5 bases at V and 8 bases at J; junction bases unmatched: 9. The CDR3 length is 14 residues. CDR1 is SGHNT, CDR2 YENEEA, per germline. Here the CDR3 reads CASSPYTGDDEQFF. The CDR3 DNA reads TGTGCCAGCAGCCCTTATACAGGGGACGATGAGCAGTTCTTC.

V and J are TRBV23-1 and TRBJ1-4; TRBD1 might be the D (5 bases). TRBV23-1 is known as an ORF, though its function is uncertain. The CDR3 runs to 14 residues. V shed 4 bases and J shed 8 bases, with 14 bases lying between them. In DNA, the CDR3 is TGCGCCAGCAGTCTTAGTGACAGACCCGAAAAACTGTTTTTT. It specifies CASSLSDRPEKLFF.

The V call is TRBV15, the J call TRBJ1-1; tentatively, D is TRBD1 (5 bases). There are 15 residues in the CDR3. Germline V CDR1 and CDR2: LNHNV, YYDKDF (reference sequence). V dropped 5 bases and J dropped 5 bases, with 18 bases sitting between them. The CDR3 DNA follows: TGTGCCACCAGCCCCACACCGGGGGTGGTGACTGAAGCTTTCTTT. As protein: CATSPTPGVVTEAFF. Full variable domain (outside the CDR3, taken from reference TRBV15 and TRBJ1-1): DAMVIQNPRYQVTQFGKPVTLSCSQTLNHNVMYWYQQKSSQAPKLLFHYYDKDFNNEADTPDNFQSRRPNTSFCFLDIRSPGLGDTAMYLCATSPTPGVVTEAFFGQGTRLTVV.